A selection of T cell receptor beta chains follows, all from one sample in a study of vaccination and CD4 T cells after COVID-19. TCRdb redid the calling of the PCR reads with MiXCR, one entry per CDR3 protein. The sample includes approximately 4,100 distinct CDR3 sequences, approximately 20% seen only once; the top ten take approximately 17%. These receptors' antigens are unknown. The sequenced material came from CD4+ T cells from blood, cultured in vitro. The receptors come from a human donor who had recovered from COVID-19. Both conserved end residues are part of each CDR3. Each record gives: clone size, CDR3 length, J gene, V gene, D gene, CDR3 DNA, CDR3 protein. The D gene is left open where the match is weak. Clone sizes are given selectively: once, few, many, or a class where the clone is expanded.

clone_size: -
cdr3_length: 16
j_call: TRBJ2-1
v_call: TRBV3-1
d_call: TRBD2
cdr3_nt: TGTGCCAGCAGTCCTTTGGCGGGGGGGCCAAACAATGAGCAGTTCTTC
cdr3_aa: CASSPLAGGPNNEQFF

clone_size: medium-sized
cdr3_length: 13
j_call: TRBJ2-1
v_call: TRBV12-3/TRBV12-4
d_call: TRBD2
cdr3_nt: TGTGCCAGCAGCTCTAGCGGGGGCGGTGAGCAGTTCTTC
cdr3_aa: CASSSSGGGEQFF

clone_size: -
cdr3_length: 19
j_call: TRBJ2-1
v_call: TRBV19
d_call: -
cdr3_nt: TGTGCCAGTAGTATAATGAGGGGGTTTCTCGGGGGCGGGCGAAATGAGCAGTTCTTC
cdr3_aa: CASSIMRGFLGGGRNEQFF

clone_size: -
cdr3_length: 13
j_call: TRBJ1-5
v_call: TRBV30
d_call: -
cdr3_nt: TGTGCCTGGAGTGGGGGGGGCAATCAGCCCCAGCATTTT
cdr3_aa: CAWSGGGNQPQHF

clone_size: medium-sized
cdr3_length: 12
j_call: TRBJ1-1
v_call: TRBV11-3
d_call: -
cdr3_nt: TGTGCCAGCAGCTTAAACCCCACTGAAGCTTTCTTT
cdr3_aa: CASSLNPTEAFF

clone_size: -
cdr3_length: 15
j_call: TRBJ1-2
v_call: TRBV7-8
d_call: TRBD1
cdr3_nt: TGTGCCAGCAGCTTAGCCTCCGGGGACAGACATATTCCCACCTTC
cdr3_aa: CASSLASGDRHIPTF

clone_size: large
cdr3_length: 11
j_call: TRBJ1-2
v_call: TRBV12-3/TRBV12-4
d_call: -
cdr3_nt: TGTGCCAGCAGTCTCAGACCGCCCCTCACCTTC
cdr3_aa: CASSLRPPLTF

clone_size: -
cdr3_length: 14
j_call: TRBJ1-1
v_call: TRBV11-2
d_call: -
cdr3_nt: TGTGCCAGCAGCTTAGTTATAAAGGGCACTGAAGCTTTCTTT
cdr3_aa: CASSLVIKGTEAFF

clone_size: -
cdr3_length: 13
j_call: TRBJ1-2
v_call: TRBV3-1
d_call: -
cdr3_nt: TGTGCCAGCACCCCCGGGGAACGAGGCGGCTACACCTTC
cdr3_aa: CASTPGERGGYTF

clone_size: -
cdr3_length: 14
j_call: TRBJ2-5
v_call: TRBV6-5
d_call: -
cdr3_nt: TGTGCCAGCAGTTACTCTTGGCAGTTAGAGACCCAGTACTTC
cdr3_aa: CASSYSWQLETQYF

clone_size: -
cdr3_length: 16
j_call: TRBJ2-3
v_call: TRBV7-9
d_call: TRBD1
cdr3_nt: TGTGCCAGCAGCCTACTGACAGGGAAGGGCACAGATACGCAGTATTTT
cdr3_aa: CASSLLTGKGTDTQYF

clone_size: few
cdr3_length: 13
j_call: TRBJ2-5
v_call: TRBV2
d_call: TRBD1
cdr3_nt: TGTGCCAGCAGGGACAGGGGGGGTGAGACCCAGTACTTC
cdr3_aa: CASRDRGGETQYF

clone_size: -
cdr3_length: 13
j_call: TRBJ1-2
v_call: TRBV30
d_call: -
cdr3_nt: TGTGCCTGGAGGACAAGGGGCCACTATGGCTACACCTTC
cdr3_aa: CAWRTRGHYGYTF

clone_size: -
cdr3_length: 12
j_call: TRBJ2-2
v_call: TRBV30
d_call: -
cdr3_nt: TGTGCCTGGAACACGGGCCCCGGGGAGCTGTTTTTT
cdr3_aa: CAWNTGPGELFF

clone_size: medium-sized
cdr3_length: 14
j_call: TRBJ2-5
v_call: TRBV19
d_call: -
cdr3_nt: TGTGCCAGTAGTATGCGGACTACACAAGAGACCCAGTACTTC
cdr3_aa: CASSMRTTQETQYF

clone_size: -
cdr3_length: 14
j_call: TRBJ1-5
v_call: TRBV30
d_call: -
cdr3_nt: TGTGCCTGGAGTGTACGGACAACAAATCAGCCCCAGCATTTT
cdr3_aa: CAWSVRTTNQPQHF

clone_size: few
cdr3_length: 16
j_call: TRBJ2-7
v_call: TRBV9
d_call: TRBD1
cdr3_nt: TGTGCCAGCAGCGTAGGTGTGGGACAGACCTCCTACGAGCAGTACTTC
cdr3_aa: CASSVGVGQTSYEQYF

clone_size: once
cdr3_length: 18
j_call: TRBJ2-7
v_call: TRBV4-2
d_call: TRBD1
cdr3_nt: TGTGCCAGCAGCCAAGATCCCGACCGGGACAGGGGCTTCTACGAGCAGTACTTC
cdr3_aa: CASSQDPDRDRGFYEQYF

clone_size: few
cdr3_length: 12
j_call: TRBJ2-5
v_call: TRBV20-1
d_call: -
cdr3_nt: TGCAGTGTCATACACGGGGGAGAGACCCAGTACTTC
cdr3_aa: CSVIHGGETQYF

clone_size: -
cdr3_length: 12
j_call: TRBJ1-4
v_call: TRBV2
d_call: -
cdr3_nt: TGTGCCAGCAAAGACGGTCATGAAAAACTGTTTTTT
cdr3_aa: CASKDGHEKLFF

clone_size: medium-sized
cdr3_length: 14
j_call: TRBJ2-7
v_call: TRBV19
d_call: TRBD1
cdr3_nt: TGTGCCAGTAGTATAGAGGACAGGGGCCACGAGCAGTACTTC
cdr3_aa: CASSIEDRGHEQYF

clone_size: few
cdr3_length: 17
j_call: TRBJ1-4
v_call: TRBV5-6
d_call: -
cdr3_nt: TGTGCCAGCAGCGTACGGGCTCAGGGGAAGGCTAATGAAAAACTGTTTTTT
cdr3_aa: CASSVRAQGKANEKLFF

clone_size: -
cdr3_length: 11
j_call: TRBJ2-7
v_call: TRBV2
d_call: -
cdr3_nt: TGTGCCGGCAGAGAGACAGGCGAGCAGTACTTC
cdr3_aa: CAGRETGEQYF

clone_size: -
cdr3_length: 14
j_call: TRBJ2-2
v_call: TRBV2
d_call: -
cdr3_nt: TGTGCCACTCGCTTGGACGTCACCACCGGGGAGCTGTTTTTT
cdr3_aa: CATRLDVTTGELFF

clone_size: few
cdr3_length: 15
j_call: TRBJ1-3
v_call: TRBV6-5
d_call: -
cdr3_nt: TGTGCCAGCAGTTCCGGACTGAGCTCTGGAAACACCATATATTTT
cdr3_aa: CASSSGLSSGNTIYF

clone_size: few
cdr3_length: 16
j_call: TRBJ1-2
v_call: TRBV15
d_call: -
cdr3_nt: TGTGCCACCAGCCTCATGGGACTTAGGGCGTACTATGGCTACACCTTC
cdr3_aa: CATSLMGLRAYYGYTF

clone_size: -
cdr3_length: 16
j_call: TRBJ2-5
v_call: TRBV7-3
d_call: -
cdr3_nt: TGTGCCAGCAGCTTTAAGGACTTCCCCCCTCCGGAGACCCAGTACTTC
cdr3_aa: CASSFKDFPPPETQYF

clone_size: few
cdr3_length: 14
j_call: TRBJ1-5
v_call: TRBV7-2
d_call: -
cdr3_nt: TGTGCCAGCAGCCCCAATTTGGGAAATCAGCCCCAGCATTTT
cdr3_aa: CASSPNLGNQPQHF

clone_size: -
cdr3_length: 15
j_call: TRBJ1-2
v_call: TRBV2
d_call: TRBD1
cdr3_nt: TGTGCCAGCAGTCCCTCGACAGGGGCTCGCTATGGCTACACCTTC
cdr3_aa: CASSPSTGARYGYTF

clone_size: few
cdr3_length: 13
j_call: TRBJ2-1
v_call: TRBV20-1
d_call: TRBD1
cdr3_nt: TGCAGTGCGCAACCCGGGACAGGGGTCAGGCAGTTCTTC
cdr3_aa: CSAQPGTGVRQFF

clone_size: -
cdr3_length: 16
j_call: TRBJ1-2
v_call: TRBV6-1
d_call: TRBD1
cdr3_nt: TGTGCCAGCAGTGACGAGGACAGGGGGAGACCCTATGGCTACACCTTC
cdr3_aa: CASSDEDRGRPYGYTF

clone_size: -
cdr3_length: 14
j_call: TRBJ2-1
v_call: TRBV6-1
d_call: TRBD1
cdr3_nt: TGTGCCAGCAACGGACAGGGGCTTTACAATGAGCAGTTCTTC
cdr3_aa: CASNGQGLYNEQFF

clone_size: few
cdr3_length: 15
j_call: TRBJ2-7
v_call: TRBV30
d_call: TRBD1
cdr3_nt: TGTGCCTGGAGTGTAGCAGGGGGTGCCTCCTACGAGCAGTACTTC
cdr3_aa: CAWSVAGGASYEQYF

clone_size: few
cdr3_length: 14
j_call: TRBJ2-5
v_call: TRBV6-1
d_call: -
cdr3_nt: TGTGCCAGCAAAGTACAGGGTGGCCAAGAGACCCAGTACTTC
cdr3_aa: CASKVQGGQETQYF

clone_size: few
cdr3_length: 12
j_call: TRBJ1-1
v_call: TRBV29-1
d_call: -
cdr3_nt: TGCAGCGTTGAATCTTCAGTTCTAGAAGCTTTCTTT
cdr3_aa: CSVESSVLEAFF

clone_size: -
cdr3_length: 12
j_call: TRBJ1-1
v_call: TRBV6-5
d_call: -
cdr3_nt: TGTGCCAGCAGTTACGGGAGCACTGAAGCTTTCTTT
cdr3_aa: CASSYGSTEAFF

clone_size: few
cdr3_length: 17
j_call: TRBJ2-7
v_call: TRBV12-3/TRBV12-4
d_call: TRBD1
cdr3_nt: TGTGCCAGCAGTTCCGAATCCGGGACAGTGGATTTCTACGAGCAGTACTTC
cdr3_aa: CASSSESGTVDFYEQYF

clone_size: -
cdr3_length: 15
j_call: TRBJ1-1
v_call: TRBV5-1
d_call: TRBD1
cdr3_nt: TGCGCCAGCAGCAAGACAGGGGGTTCAATTATTGAAGCTTTCTTT
cdr3_aa: CASSKTGGSIIEAFF

clone_size: few
cdr3_length: 16
j_call: TRBJ2-6
v_call: TRBV4-1
d_call: -
cdr3_nt: TGCGCCAGCAGCCAAGGACAGAGCGCTGGGGCCAACGTCCTGACTTTC
cdr3_aa: CASSQGQSAGANVLTF

clone_size: -
cdr3_length: 16
j_call: TRBJ2-7
v_call: TRBV11-2
d_call: -
cdr3_nt: TGTGCCAGCAGCTTAGGACGGCCGCGGGGAATATACGAGCAGTACTTC
cdr3_aa: CASSLGRPRGIYEQYF

clone_size: few
cdr3_length: 15
j_call: TRBJ2-7
v_call: TRBV27
d_call: -
cdr3_nt: TGTGCCAGCAGTTTACAGGGCCAGGTAGTTCGCGAGCAGTACTTC
cdr3_aa: CASSLQGQVVREQYF

clone_size: -
cdr3_length: 13
j_call: TRBJ1-1
v_call: TRBV6-1
d_call: TRBD1
cdr3_nt: TGTGCCAGCAGTCCGGACAGGCTCACTGAAGCTTTCTTT
cdr3_aa: CASSPDRLTEAFF

clone_size: -
cdr3_length: 15
j_call: TRBJ1-5
v_call: TRBV9
d_call: -
cdr3_nt: TGTGCCAGCAGCGTTGGTGTGGGCAGCAATCAGCCCCAGCATTTT
cdr3_aa: CASSVGVGSNQPQHF

clone_size: -
cdr3_length: 14
j_call: TRBJ2-5
v_call: TRBV5-1
d_call: TRBD2
cdr3_nt: TGCGCCAGCAGCTTGGCGGGAGGTCAAGAGACCCAGTACTTC
cdr3_aa: CASSLAGGQETQYF

clone_size: few
cdr3_length: 14
j_call: TRBJ1-2
v_call: TRBV6-1
d_call: -
cdr3_nt: TGTGCCAGCATGAGCGGGCGCGGATCCTATGGCTACACCTTC
cdr3_aa: CASMSGRGSYGYTF

clone_size: few
cdr3_length: 15
j_call: TRBJ1-2
v_call: TRBV18
d_call: -
cdr3_nt: TGTGCCAGCTCACCCGAACCGGACGGATCTTATGGCTACACCTTC
cdr3_aa: CASSPEPDGSYGYTF

clone_size: -
cdr3_length: 17
j_call: TRBJ2-2
v_call: TRBV19
d_call: -
cdr3_nt: TGTGCCAGTAGTGAACCACAGGGAGGCGCGAACACCGGGGAGCTGTTTTTT
cdr3_aa: CASSEPQGGANTGELFF

clone_size: few
cdr3_length: 14
j_call: TRBJ1-1
v_call: TRBV5-1
d_call: -
cdr3_nt: TGCGCCAGCAGCTTGGCAGCTTTGAACACTGAAGCTTTCTTT
cdr3_aa: CASSLAALNTEAFF

clone_size: -
cdr3_length: 13
j_call: TRBJ2-7
v_call: TRBV19
d_call: -
cdr3_nt: TGTGCCAGTAGTATAGTTGCCAACCGCGAGCAGTACTTC
cdr3_aa: CASSIVANREQYF

clone_size: -
cdr3_length: 16
j_call: TRBJ1-1
v_call: TRBV4-2
d_call: -
cdr3_nt: TGTGCCAGCAGCCAGATCACTAAAGGACGGAGCCTCAGAGCTTTCTTT
cdr3_aa: CASSQITKGRSLRAFF

clone_size: few
cdr3_length: 14
j_call: TRBJ2-5
v_call: TRBV9
d_call: -
cdr3_nt: TGTGCCAGCAGCGTAAGTCCAGGGGAGGAGACCCAGTACTTC
cdr3_aa: CASSVSPGEETQYF

clone_size: -
cdr3_length: 14
j_call: TRBJ1-6
v_call: TRBV19
d_call: -
cdr3_nt: TGTGCCAGTAGTATCCCCGGGGGTCGTTCACCCCTCCACTTT
cdr3_aa: CASSIPGGRSPLHF

clone_size: -
cdr3_length: 14
j_call: TRBJ2-5
v_call: TRBV5-4
d_call: -
cdr3_nt: TGTGCCAGCAGCTTGGCGTCCTACCAAGAGACCCAGTACTTC
cdr3_aa: CASSLASYQETQYF

clone_size: few
cdr3_length: 14
j_call: TRBJ2-6
v_call: TRBV20-1
d_call: -
cdr3_nt: TGCAGTGCCCGCTCAGGGCCTGGGGCCAACGTCCTGACTTTC
cdr3_aa: CSARSGPGANVLTF

clone_size: few
cdr3_length: 15
j_call: TRBJ2-3
v_call: TRBV20-1
d_call: TRBD2
cdr3_nt: TGCAGTGCCCTGGGTAGCGGGGGGGTCACAGATACGCAGTATTTT
cdr3_aa: CSALGSGGVTDTQYF